The TCR beta chain described here comes from a study of beta chain features in type 1 diabetes. The overall study: Patients were similar to healthy donors in age and gender (as well as in cell yields). Examined across all samples were over 85 million sorted cells. Study findings and constraints: PCR might preferentially amplify shorter templates, equally in patients and controls.

Per the germline V gene, CDR1 is SGHVS and CDR2 is FNYEAQ. This CDR3 has 15 residues. Deletions cut 0 bases from V and 7 bases from J, with 13 bases between. In regard to this clone: Its antigen is undetermined.

Reverse transcription of all isolated RNA meant that expressed TCRB transcripts were sequenced. Method: immunoSEQ multiplex PCR; TCRdb's copy keeps in-frame clones and lacks some. Of around 350,000 clones in the sample, 10% to 15% were seen once. This chain links TRBV7-6 with TRBJ2-1, with TRBD2 as a possible D gene (6 bases). Sequencing used naive CD4+ T cells from blood. The sequence came from a man aged 18 to 29 in good health. CDR3 bases: TGTGCCAGCAGCTTAGCCTGGGGGGTAGGGAATGAGCAGTTCTTC. Amino acid sequence: CASSLAWGVGNEQFF. The complete variable domain, with remaining parts taken from reference TRBV7-6 and TRBJ2-1, reads GAGVSQSPRYKVTKRGQDVALRCDPISGHVSLYWYRQALGQGPEFLTYFNYEAQQDKSGLPNDRFSAERPEGSISTLTIQRTEQRDSAMYRCASSLAWGVGNEQFFGPGTRLTVL.